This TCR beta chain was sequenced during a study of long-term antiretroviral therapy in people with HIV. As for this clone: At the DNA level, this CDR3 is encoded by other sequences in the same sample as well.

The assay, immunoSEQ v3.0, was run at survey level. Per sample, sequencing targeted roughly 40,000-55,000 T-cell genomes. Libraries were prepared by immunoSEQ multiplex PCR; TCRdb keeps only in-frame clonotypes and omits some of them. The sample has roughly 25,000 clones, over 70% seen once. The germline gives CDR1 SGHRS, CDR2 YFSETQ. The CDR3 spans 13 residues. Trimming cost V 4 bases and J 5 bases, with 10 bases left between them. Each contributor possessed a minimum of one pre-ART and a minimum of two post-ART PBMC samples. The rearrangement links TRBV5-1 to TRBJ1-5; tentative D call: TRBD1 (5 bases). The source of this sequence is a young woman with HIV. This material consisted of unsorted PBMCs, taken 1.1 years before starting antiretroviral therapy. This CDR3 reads CASSPTGDQPQHF. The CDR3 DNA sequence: TGCGCCAGCAGCCCAACGGGGGATCAGCCCCAGCATTTT.